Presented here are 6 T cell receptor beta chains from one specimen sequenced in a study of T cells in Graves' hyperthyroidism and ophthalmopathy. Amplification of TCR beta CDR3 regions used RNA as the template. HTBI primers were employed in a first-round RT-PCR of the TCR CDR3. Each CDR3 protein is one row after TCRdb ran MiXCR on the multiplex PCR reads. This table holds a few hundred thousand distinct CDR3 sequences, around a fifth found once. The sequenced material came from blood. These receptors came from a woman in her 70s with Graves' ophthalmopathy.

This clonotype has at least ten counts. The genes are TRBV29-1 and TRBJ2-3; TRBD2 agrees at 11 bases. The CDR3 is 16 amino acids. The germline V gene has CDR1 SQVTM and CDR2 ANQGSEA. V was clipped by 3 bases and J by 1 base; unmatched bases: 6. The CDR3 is CSVDTLAGVGTDTQYF. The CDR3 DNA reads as TGCAGCGTTGATACACTAGCGGGAGTGGGCACAGATACGCAGTATTTT.

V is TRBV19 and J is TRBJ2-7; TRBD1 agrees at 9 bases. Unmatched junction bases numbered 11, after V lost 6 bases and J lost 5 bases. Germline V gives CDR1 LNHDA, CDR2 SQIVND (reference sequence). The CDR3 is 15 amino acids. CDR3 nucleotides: TGTGCCAGTAGCAGACCGGGACAGGGATCGAACGAGCAGTACTTC. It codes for CASSRPGQGSNEQYF.

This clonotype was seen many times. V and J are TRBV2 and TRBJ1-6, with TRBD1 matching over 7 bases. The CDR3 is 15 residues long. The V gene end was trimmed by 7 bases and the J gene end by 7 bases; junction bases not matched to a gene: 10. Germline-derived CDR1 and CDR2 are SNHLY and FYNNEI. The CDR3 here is CASIWRDSKNSPLHF. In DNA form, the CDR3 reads TGTGCCAGCATTTGGCGGGACAGTAAGAATTCACCCCTCCACTTT.

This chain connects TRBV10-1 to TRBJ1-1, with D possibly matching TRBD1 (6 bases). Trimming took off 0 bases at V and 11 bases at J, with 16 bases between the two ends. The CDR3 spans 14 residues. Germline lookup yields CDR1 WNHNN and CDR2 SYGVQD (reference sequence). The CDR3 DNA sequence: TGCGCCAGCAGTGAGTCCGGGGCAGACAGGCCGGCTTTCTTT. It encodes CASSESGADRPAFF.

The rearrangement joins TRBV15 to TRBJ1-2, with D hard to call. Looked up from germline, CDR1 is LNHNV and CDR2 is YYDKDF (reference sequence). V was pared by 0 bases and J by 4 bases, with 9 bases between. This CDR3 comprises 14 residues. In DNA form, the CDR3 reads TGTGCCACCAGCAGAGATCGAGCAGTCTATGGCTACACCTTC. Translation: CATSRDRAVYGYTF.

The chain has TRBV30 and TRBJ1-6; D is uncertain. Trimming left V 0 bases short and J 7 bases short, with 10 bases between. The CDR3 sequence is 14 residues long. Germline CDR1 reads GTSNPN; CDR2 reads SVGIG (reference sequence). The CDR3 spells CAWSVLAVNSPLHF. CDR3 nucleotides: TGTGCCTGGAGTGTTTTGGCCGTAAATTCACCCCTCCACTTT. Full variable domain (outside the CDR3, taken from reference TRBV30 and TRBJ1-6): SQTIHQWPATLVQPVGSPLSLECTVEGTSNPNLYWYRQAAGRGLQLLFYSVGIGQISSEVPQNLSASRPQDRQFILSSKKLLLSDSGFYLCAWSVLAVNSPLHFGNGTRLTVT.